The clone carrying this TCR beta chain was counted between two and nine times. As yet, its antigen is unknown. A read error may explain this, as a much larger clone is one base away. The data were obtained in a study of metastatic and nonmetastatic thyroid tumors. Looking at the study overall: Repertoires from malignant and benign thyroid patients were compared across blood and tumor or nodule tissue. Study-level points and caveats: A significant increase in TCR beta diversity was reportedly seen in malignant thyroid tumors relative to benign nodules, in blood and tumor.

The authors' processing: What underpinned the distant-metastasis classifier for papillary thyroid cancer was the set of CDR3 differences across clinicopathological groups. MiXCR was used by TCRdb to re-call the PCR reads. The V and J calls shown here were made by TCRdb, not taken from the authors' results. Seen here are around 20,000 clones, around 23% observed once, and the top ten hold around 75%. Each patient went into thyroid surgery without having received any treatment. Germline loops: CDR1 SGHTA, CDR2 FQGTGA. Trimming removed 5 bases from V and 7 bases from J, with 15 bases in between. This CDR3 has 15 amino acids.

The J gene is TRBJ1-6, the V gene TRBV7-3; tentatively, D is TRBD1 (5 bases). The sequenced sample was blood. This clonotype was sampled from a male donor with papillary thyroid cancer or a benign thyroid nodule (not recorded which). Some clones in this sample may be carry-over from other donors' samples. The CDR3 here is CASSPNGAVNSPLHF. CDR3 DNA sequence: TGTGCCAGCAGCCCGAACGGGGCTGTCAATTCACCCCTCCACTTT.